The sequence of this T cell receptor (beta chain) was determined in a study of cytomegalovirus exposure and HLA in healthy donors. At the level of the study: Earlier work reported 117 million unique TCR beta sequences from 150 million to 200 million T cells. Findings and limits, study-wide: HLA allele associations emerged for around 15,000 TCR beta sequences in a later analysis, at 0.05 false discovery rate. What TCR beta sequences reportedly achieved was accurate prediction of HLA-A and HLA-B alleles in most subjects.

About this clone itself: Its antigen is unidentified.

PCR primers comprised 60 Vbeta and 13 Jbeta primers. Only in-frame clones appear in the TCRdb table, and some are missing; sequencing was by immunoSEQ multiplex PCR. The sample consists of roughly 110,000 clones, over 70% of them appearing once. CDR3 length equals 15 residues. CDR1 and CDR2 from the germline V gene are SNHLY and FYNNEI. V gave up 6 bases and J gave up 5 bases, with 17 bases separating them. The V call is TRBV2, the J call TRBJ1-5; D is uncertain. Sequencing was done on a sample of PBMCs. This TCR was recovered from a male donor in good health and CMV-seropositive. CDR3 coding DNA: TGTGCCAGCAGGCGAGCGGGTAGCCCTGATCAGCCCCAGCATTTT. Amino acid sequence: CASRRAGSPDQPQHF. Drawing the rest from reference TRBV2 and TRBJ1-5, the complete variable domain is EPEVTQTPSHQVTQMGQEVILRCVPISNHLYFYWYRQILGQKVEFLVSFYNNEISEKSEIFDDQFSVERPDGSNFTLKIRSTKLEDSAMYFCASRRAGSPDQPQHFGDGTRLSIL.